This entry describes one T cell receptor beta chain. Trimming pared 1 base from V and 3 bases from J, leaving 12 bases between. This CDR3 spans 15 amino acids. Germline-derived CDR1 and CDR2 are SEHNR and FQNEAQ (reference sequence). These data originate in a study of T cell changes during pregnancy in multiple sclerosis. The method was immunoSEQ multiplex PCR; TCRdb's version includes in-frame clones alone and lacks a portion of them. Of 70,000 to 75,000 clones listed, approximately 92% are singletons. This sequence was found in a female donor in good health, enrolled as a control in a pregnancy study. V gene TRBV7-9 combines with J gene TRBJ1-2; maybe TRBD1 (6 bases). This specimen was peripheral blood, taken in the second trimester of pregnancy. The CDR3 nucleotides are TGTGCCAGCAGCTTAGGACAGGTCGGAGACTATGGCTACACCTTC. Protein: CASSLGQVGDYGYTF.